This record covers a single TCR beta chain. Its antigen is as yet unknown. Using its own MiXCR run on the reads, TCRdb lists one record per CDR3 protein. The sample holds about 85,000 distinct CDR3 sequences, about 44% seen once. This sample is drawn from a study of T cell repertoires in cytomegalovirus infection. The junction had 6 bases not matched to a gene; V was cut back by 6 bases and J by 7 bases. CDR3 length: 14 residues. From germline, CDR1 is KGHSH and CDR2 LQKENI. This material consisted of CD8+ T cells from cultured PBMCs, taken from culture after CMV antigen stimulation. This TCR was sampled from a human donor in good health (CMV status not recorded). Some clones in this sample may be carry-over from other donors' samples. The chain links TRBV18 to TRBJ1-4; TRBD1 agrees at 9 bases. In DNA form, the CDR3 reads TGTGCCAGCTCCGAGGGACAGGGCCTTGAAAAACTGTTTTTT. This encodes CASSEGQGLEKLFF.